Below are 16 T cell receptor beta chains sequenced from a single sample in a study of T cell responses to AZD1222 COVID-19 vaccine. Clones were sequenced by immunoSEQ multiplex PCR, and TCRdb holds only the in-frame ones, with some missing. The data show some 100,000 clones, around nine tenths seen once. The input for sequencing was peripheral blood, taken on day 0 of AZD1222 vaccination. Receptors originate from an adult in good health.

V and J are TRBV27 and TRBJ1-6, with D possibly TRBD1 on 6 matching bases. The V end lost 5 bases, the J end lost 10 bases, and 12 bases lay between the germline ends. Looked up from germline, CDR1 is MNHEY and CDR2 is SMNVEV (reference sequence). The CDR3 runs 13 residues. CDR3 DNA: TGTGCCAGCAGTAACAGGGAGTACTCACCCCTCCACTTT. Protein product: CASSNREYSPLHF.

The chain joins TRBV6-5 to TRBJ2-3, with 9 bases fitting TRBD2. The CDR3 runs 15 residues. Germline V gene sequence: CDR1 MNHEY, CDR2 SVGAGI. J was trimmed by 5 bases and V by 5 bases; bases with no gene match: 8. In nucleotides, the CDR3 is TGTGCCAGCAGTCACACTAGCGGGTTCCGAGATACGCAGTATTTT. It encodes CASSHTSGFRDTQYF.

The CDR3 region has the DNA TGTGCCAGCAGTGATCCTTCCATGCGGACTTTCACAGATACGCAGTATTTT. Its translation: CASSDPSMRTFTDTQYF. The V gene is TRBV6-4, the J gene TRBJ2-3; D is possibly TRBD2 (5 bases). V gave up 3 bases and J gave up 2 bases, with 18 bases separating them. Germline CDR1 MRHNA, CDR2 SNTAGT. This CDR3 contains 17 residues.

The CDR3 reads CAISDSGRGGYTF. In DNA, the CDR3 is TGTGCCATCAGTGACAGCGGACGAGGCGGCTACACCTTC. V is TRBV10-3 and J is TRBJ1-2, with D unclear. This CDR3 is 13 amino acids long. V was shortened by 3 bases and J by 8 bases, with 13 bases between the two germline ends. Germline values: CDR1 ENHRY, CDR2 SYGVKD.

CDR3 region: CAIRSGRAHTGELFF. The CDR3 nucleotides are TGTGCCATCAGAAGCGGGAGGGCCCACACCGGGGAGCTGTTTTTT. The V gene is TRBV10-3, the J gene TRBJ2-2; 10 nucleotides agree with TRBD2. V lost 6 bases, J lost 3 bases, and 4 bases stayed unmatched. The germline V gene encodes CDR1 ENHRY and CDR2 SYGVKD. The CDR3 contains 15 residues.

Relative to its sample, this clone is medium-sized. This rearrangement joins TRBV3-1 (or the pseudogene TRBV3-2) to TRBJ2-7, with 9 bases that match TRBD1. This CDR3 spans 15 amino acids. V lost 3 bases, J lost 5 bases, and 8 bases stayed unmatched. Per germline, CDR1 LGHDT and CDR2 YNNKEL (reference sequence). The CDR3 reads CASSQAGQGSHEQYF. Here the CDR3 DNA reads TGTGCCAGCAGCCAGGCCGGACAGGGGTCCCACGAGCAGTACTTC.

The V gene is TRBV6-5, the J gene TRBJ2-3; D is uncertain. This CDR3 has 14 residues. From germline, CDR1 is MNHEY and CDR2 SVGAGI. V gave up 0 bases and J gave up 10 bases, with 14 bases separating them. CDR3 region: CASSYSAAMSSQYF. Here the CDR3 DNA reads TGTGCCAGCAGTTACTCAGCAGCAATGTCGTCGCAGTATTTT.

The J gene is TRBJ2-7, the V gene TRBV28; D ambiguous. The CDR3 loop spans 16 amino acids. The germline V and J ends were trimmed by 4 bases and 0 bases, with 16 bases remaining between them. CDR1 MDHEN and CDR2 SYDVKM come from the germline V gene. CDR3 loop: CASSWPGRRSSYEQYF. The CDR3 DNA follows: TGTGCCAGCAGTTGGCCAGGACGTCGGTCCTCCTACGAGCAGTACTTC.

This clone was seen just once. CDR3 sequence reads: CASSQDSGNMNTEAFF. CDR3 nucleotide sequence: TGCGCCAGCAGCCAAGATAGTGGCAACATGAACACTGAAGCTTTCTTT. The chain combines TRBV4-1 with TRBJ1-1; D gene unclear. Between the trimmed V and J ends, which lost 0 bases and 0 bases, there was a span of 11 bases. Germline CDR1 and CDR2: MGHRA and YSYEKL. This CDR3 region has 16 residues.

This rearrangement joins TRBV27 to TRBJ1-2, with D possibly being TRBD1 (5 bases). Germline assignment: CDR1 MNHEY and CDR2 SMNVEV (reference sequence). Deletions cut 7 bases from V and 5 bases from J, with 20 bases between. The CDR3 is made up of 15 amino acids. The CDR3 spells CASTPHQGAPYGYTF. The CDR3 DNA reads TGTGCCAGCACACCTCACCAAGGGGCACCATATGGCTACACCTTC.

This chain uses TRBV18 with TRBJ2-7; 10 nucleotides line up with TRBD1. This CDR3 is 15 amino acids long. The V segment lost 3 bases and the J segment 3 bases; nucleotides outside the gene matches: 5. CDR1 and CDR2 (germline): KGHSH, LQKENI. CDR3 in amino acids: CASSPGQGTYYEQYF. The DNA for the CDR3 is TGTGCCAGCTCACCGGGACAGGGGACCTACTACGAGCAGTACTTC.

CDR3 in amino acids: CSVDRTGRKAFF. In nucleotides, the CDR3 is TGCAGCGTTGATAGGACAGGGAGGAAAGCTTTCTTT. The chain is built from TRBV29-1 and TRBJ1-1, with 8 bases identical to TRBD1. Unmatched junction bases numbered 6, after V lost 3 bases and J lost 9 bases. Germline loops: CDR1 SQVTM, CDR2 ANQGSEA. The CDR3 covers 12 residues.

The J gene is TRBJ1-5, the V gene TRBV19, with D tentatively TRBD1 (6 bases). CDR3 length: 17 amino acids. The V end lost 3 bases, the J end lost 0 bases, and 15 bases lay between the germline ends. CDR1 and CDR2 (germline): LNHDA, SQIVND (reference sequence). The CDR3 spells CASSMDSRTDSNQPQHF. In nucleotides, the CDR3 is TGTGCCAGTAGTATGGATTCCCGGACAGATAGCAATCAGCCCCAGCATTTT. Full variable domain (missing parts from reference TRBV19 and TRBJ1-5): DGGITQSPKYLFRKEGQNVTLSCEQNLNHDAMYWYRQDPGQGLRLIYYSQIVNDFQKGDIAEGYSVSREKKESFPLTVTSAQKNPTAFYLCASSMDSRTDSNQPQHFGDGTRLSIL.

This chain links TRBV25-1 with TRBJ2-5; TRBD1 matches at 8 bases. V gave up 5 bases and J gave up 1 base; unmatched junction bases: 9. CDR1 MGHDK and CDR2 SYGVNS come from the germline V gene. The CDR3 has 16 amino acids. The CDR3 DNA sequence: TGTGCCAGCAGTTCACGGACAGGGACGGTCCAAGAGACCCAGTACTTC. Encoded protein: CASSSRTGTVQETQYF.

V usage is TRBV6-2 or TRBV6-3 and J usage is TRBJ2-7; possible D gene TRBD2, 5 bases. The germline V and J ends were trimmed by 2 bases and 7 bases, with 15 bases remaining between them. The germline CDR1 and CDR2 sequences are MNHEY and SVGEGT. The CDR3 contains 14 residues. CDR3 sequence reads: CASSYPDATGEQYF. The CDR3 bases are TGTGCCAGCAGTTACCCTGATGCGACGGGGGAGCAGTACTTC.

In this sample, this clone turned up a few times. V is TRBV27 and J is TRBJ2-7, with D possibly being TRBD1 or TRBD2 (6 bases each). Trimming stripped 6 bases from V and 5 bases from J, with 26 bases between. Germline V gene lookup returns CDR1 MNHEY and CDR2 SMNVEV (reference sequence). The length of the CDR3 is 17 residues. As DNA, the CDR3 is TGTGCCAGCAGGGGGGGCGTAAGGTTTGACAGGTCCCACGAGCAGTACTTC. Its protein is CASRGGVRFDRSHEQYF.